This T cell receptor (beta chain) was recovered during a study of T cell responses to AZD1222 COVID-19 vaccine. At the level of the study: Pooling covered second doses at about 4 or about 12 weeks. Study-wide findings and caveats: The peak T cell response came first, and repertoires were sampled only after it.

Note on this clone: Its specificity is unknown.

Here immunoSEQ multiplex PCR was the method, and the copy in TCRdb shows in-frame clones only, minus some. The table shows 90,000 to 110,000 clones, with about 90% occurring only once. Sequenced material: peripheral blood, taken on day 0 of AZD1222 vaccination. The TCR sequence derives from an adult in good health.

CDR3 loop: CASSLQGVSYNEQFF. The CDR3 region has the DNA TGTGCCAGCAGCTTACAGGGAGTTTCCTACAATGAGCAGTTCTTC. The chain combines TRBV11-3 with TRBJ2-1; D may be TRBD1 or TRBD2 (5 bases each). V was pared by 2 bases and J by 1 base, with 9 bases between. Germline V lookup: CDR1 SGHNT, CDR2 YENEEA. CDR3 length equals 15 residues.